The clone carrying this T cell receptor (beta chain) has only a few counts. No antigen is known for it. Researchers ran the PCR with 60 Vbeta and 13 Jbeta primers. Produced via immunoSEQ multiplex PCR; TCRdb's table is partial and in-frame only. The sample gives some 100,000 clones, 65% to 75% of which show up once; roughly 3% is in the top ten. This sample stems from a study of cytomegalovirus exposure and HLA in healthy donors. Study results and caveats: It was approximately 160 TCR beta chains that were listed as cytomegalovirus-associated.

V lost 4 bases to trimming and J lost 6 bases; unmatched junction nucleotides: 8. The CDR3 has 15 residues. In germline, CDR1 is MGHDK, CDR2 SYGVNS. Material: PBMCs. The TCR comes from a female donor in good health and CMV-seropositive. The chain recombines TRBV25-1 with TRBJ1-3; 8 positions match TRBD1. CDR3 protein: CASSGSTGEVNTIYF. CDR3 coding DNA: TGTGCCAGCAGTGGATCGACAGGGGAGGTAAACACCATATATTTT.